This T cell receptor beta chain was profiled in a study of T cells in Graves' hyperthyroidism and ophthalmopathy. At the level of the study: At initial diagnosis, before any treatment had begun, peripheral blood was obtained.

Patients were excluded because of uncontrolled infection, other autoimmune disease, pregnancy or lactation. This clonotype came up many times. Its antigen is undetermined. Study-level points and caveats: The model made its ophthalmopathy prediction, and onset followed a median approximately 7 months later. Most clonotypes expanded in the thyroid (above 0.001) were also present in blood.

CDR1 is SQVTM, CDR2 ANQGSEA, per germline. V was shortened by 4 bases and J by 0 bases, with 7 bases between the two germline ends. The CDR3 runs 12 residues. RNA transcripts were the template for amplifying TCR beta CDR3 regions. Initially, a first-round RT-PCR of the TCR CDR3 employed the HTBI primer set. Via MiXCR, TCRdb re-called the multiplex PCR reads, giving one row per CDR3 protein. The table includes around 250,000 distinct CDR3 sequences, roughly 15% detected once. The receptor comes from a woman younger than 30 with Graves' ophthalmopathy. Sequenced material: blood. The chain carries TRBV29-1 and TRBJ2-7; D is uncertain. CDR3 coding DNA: TGCAGCGTTGGAATAGACTCCTACGAGCAGTACTTC. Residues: CSVGIDSYEQYF.